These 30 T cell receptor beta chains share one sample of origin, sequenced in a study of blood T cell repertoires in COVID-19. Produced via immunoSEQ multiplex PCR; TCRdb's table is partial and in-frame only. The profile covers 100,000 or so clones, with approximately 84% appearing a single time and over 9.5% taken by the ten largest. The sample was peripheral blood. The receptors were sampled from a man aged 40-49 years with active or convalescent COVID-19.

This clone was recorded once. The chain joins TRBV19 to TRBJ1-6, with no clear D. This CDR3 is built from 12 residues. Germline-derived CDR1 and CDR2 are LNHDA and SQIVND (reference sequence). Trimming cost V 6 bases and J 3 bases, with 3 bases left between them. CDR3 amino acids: CASSNYNSPLHF. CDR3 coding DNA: TGTGCCAGTAGCAACTATAATTCACCCCTCCACTTT. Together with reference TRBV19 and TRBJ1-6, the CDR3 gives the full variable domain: DGGITQSPKYLFRKEGQNVTLSCEQNLNHDAMYWYRQDPGQGLRLIYYSQIVNDFQKGDIAEGYSVSREKKESFPLTVTSAQKNPTAFYLCASSNYNSPLHFGNGTRLTVT.

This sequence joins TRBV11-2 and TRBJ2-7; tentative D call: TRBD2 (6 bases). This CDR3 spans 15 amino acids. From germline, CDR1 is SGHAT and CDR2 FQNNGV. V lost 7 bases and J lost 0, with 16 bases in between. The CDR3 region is CASTQGGVSSYEQYF. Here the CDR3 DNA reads TGTGCCAGCACCCAGGGAGGTGTTTCCTCCTACGAGCAGTACTTC. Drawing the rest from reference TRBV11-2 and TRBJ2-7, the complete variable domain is EAGVAQSPRYKIIEKRQSVAFWCNPISGHATLYWYQQILGQGPKLLIQFQNNGVVDDSQLPKDRFSAERLKGVDSTLKIQPAKLEDSAVYLCASTQGGVSSYEQYFGPGTRLTVT.

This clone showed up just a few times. CDR3 DNA: TGTGCCAGCAGCCCCCAGAGCCTAGCAAGTGAGCAGTTCTTC. It yields the protein CASSPQSLASEQFF. The chain has TRBV7-2 and TRBJ2-1, with D possibly being TRBD2 (5 bases). This CDR3 has 14 amino acids. Trimming stripped 5 bases from V and 9 bases from J, with 17 bases between. CDR1 and CDR2 (germline): SGHTA, FQGNSA.

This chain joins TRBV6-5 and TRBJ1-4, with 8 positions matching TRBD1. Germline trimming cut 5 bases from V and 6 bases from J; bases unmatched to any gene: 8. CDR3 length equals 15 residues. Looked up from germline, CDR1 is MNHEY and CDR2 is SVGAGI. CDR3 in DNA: TGTGCCAGCAGTCACCCACAGGGGGGACATGAAAAACTGTTTTTT. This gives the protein CASSHPQGGHEKLFF.

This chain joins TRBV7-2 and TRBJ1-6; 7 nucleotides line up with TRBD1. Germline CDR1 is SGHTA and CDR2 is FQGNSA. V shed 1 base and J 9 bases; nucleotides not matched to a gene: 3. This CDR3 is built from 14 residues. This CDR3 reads CASSLEGGLSPLHF. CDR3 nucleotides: TGTGCCAGCAGCTTAGAAGGGGGCCTTTCACCCCTCCACTTT.

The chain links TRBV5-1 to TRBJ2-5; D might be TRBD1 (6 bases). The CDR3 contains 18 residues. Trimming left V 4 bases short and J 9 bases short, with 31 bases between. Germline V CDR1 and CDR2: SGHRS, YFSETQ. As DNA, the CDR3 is TGCGCCAGCAGCCCGGCGGGTGGACCTGGGCAGGGGACCAAGGCCCAGTACTTC. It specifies CASSPAGGPGQGTKAQYF.

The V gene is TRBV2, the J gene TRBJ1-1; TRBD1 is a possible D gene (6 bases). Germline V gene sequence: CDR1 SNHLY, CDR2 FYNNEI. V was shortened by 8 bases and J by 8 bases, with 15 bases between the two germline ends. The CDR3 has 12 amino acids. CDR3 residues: CASVARGFEAFF. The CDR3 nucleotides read TGTGCCAGCGTGGCCAGGGGCTTCGAAGCTTTCTTT.

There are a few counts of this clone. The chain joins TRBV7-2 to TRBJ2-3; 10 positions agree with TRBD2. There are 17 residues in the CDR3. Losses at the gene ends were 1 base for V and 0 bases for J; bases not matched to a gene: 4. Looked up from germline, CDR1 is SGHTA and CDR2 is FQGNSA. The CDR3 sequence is CASSLGVSGGSTDTQYF. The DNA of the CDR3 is TGTGCCAGCAGCTTAGGGGTTAGCGGGGGGAGCACAGATACGCAGTATTTT.

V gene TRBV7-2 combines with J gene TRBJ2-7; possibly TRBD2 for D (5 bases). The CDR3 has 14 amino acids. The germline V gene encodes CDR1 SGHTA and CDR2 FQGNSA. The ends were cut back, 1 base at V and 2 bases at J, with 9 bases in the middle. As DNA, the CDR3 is TGTGCCAGCAGCTTAGAACCCGGGGCCTACGAGCAGTACTTC. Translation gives CASSLEPGAYEQYF.

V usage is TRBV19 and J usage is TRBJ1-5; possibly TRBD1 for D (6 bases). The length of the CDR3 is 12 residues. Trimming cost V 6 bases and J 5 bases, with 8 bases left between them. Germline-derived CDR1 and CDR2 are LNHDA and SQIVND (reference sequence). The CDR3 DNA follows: TGTGCCAGTAGGGCAGGGGATCAGCCCCAGCATTTT. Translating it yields CASRAGDQPQHF. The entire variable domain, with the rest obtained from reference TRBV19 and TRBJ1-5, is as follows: DGGITQSPKYLFRKEGQNVTLSCEQNLNHDAMYWYRQDPGQGLRLIYYSQIVNDFQKGDIAEGYSVSREKKESFPLTVTSAQKNPTAFYLCASRAGDQPQHFGDGTRLSIL.

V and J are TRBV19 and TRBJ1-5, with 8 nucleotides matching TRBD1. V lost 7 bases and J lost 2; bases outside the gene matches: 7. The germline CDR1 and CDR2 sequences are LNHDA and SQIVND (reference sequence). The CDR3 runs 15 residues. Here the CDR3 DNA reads TGTGCCAGTACCCCGGGACAGGTTGGCAATCAGCCCCAGCATTTT. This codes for CASTPGQVGNQPQHF. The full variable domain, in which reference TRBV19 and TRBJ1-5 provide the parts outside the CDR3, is DGGITQSPKYLFRKEGQNVTLSCEQNLNHDAMYWYRQDPGQGLRLIYYSQIVNDFQKGDIAEGYSVSREKKESFPLTVTSAQKNPTAFYLCASTPGQVGNQPQHFGDGTRLSIL.

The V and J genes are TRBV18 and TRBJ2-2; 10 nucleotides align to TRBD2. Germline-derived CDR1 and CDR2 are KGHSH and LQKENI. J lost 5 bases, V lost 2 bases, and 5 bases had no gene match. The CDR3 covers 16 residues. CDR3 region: CASSPSLAGQTGELFF. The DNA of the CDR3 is TGTGCCAGCTCACCATCACTAGCGGGGCAGACCGGGGAGCTGTTTTTT.

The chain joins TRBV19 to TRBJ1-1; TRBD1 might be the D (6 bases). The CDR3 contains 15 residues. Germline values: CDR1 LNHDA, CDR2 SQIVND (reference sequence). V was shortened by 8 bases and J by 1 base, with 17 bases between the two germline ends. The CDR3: CASRSSGTTNTEAFF. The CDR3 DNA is TGTGCCAGTCGTTCCTCCGGGACAACGAACACTGAAGCTTTCTTT.

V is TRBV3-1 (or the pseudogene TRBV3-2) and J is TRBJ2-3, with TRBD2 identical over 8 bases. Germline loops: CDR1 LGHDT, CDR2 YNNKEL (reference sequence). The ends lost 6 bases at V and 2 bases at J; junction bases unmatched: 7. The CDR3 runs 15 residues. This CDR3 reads CASRRQTSVTDTQYF. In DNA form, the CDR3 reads TGTGCCAGCAGACGCCAGACTAGCGTCACAGATACGCAGTATTTT.

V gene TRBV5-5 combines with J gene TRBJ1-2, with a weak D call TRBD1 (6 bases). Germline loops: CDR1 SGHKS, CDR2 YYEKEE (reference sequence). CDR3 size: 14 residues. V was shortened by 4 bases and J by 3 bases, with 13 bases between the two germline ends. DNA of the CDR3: TGTGCCAGCAGCCATGGGACATCTGACTATGGCTACACCTTC. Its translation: CASSHGTSDYGYTF.

The CDR3 is CASSLTGGTLSGNTIYF. In DNA, the CDR3 is TGTGCCAGCAGCCTAACAGGGGGAACTCTCTCTGGAAACACCATATATTTT. The chain couples TRBV27 to TRBJ1-3; TRBD1 matches 8 bases. V was pared by 6 bases and J by 0 bases, with 10 bases of the junction left unmatched. Germline CDR1 and CDR2: MNHEY and SMNVEV (reference sequence). CDR3 length equals 17 residues.

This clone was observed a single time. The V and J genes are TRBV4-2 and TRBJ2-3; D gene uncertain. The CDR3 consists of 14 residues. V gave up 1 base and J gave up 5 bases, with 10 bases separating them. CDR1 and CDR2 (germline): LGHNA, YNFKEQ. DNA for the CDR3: TGTGCCAGCAGCCAAGCCAGCGTGCTAGATACGCAGTATTTT. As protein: CASSQASVLDTQYF.

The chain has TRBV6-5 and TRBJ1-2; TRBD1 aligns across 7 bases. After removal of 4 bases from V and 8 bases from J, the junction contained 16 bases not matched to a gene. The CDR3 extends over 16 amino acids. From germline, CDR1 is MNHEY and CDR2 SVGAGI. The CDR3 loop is CASSSVDRRGPGGYTF. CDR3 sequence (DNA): TGTGCCAGCAGTTCCGTGGACAGGAGAGGACCTGGGGGCTACACCTTC.

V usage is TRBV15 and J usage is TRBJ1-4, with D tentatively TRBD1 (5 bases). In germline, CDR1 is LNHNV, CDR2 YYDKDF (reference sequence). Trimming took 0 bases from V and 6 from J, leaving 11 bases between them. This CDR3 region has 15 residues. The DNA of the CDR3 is TGTGCCACCAGCAGAGATGCGGGGGGTGATGAAAAACTGTTTTTT. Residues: CATSRDAGGDEKLFF.

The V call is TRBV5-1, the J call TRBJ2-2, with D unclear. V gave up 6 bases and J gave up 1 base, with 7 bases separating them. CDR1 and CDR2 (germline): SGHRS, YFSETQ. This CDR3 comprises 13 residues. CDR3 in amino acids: CASTKQNTGELFF. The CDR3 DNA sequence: TGCGCCAGCACCAAGCAGAACACCGGGGAGCTGTTTTTT.

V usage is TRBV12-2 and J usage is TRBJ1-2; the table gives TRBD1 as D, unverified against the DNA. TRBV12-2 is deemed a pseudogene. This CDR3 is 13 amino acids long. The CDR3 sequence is CASRWIQGWGYTF. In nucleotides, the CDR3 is TGTGCAAGTCGCTGGATACAGGGGTGGGGCTACACCTTC.

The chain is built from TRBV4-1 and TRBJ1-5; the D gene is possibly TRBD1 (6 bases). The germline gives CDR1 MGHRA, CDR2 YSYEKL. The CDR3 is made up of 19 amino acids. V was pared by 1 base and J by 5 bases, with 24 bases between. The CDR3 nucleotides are TGCGCCAGCAGCCAAGGGAGAGGCAGCAACAGGGATAAGGATCAGCCCCAGCATTTT. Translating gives CASSQGRGSNRDKDQPQHF.

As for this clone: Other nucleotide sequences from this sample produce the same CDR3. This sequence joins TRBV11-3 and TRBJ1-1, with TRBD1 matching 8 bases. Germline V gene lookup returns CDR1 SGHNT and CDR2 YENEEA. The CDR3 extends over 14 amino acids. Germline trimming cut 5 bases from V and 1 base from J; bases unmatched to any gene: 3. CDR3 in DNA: TGTGCCAGCAGCCCTGGACAGGGGAACACTGAAGCTTTCTTT. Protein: CASSPGQGNTEAFF.

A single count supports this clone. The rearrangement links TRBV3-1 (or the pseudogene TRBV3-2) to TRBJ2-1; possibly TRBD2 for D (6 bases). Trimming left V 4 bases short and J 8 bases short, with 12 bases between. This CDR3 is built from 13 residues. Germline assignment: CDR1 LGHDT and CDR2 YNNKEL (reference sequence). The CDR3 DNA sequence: TGTGCCAGCAGCCCCGAAAGCGGGTATGAGCAGTTCTTC. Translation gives CASSPESGYEQFF.

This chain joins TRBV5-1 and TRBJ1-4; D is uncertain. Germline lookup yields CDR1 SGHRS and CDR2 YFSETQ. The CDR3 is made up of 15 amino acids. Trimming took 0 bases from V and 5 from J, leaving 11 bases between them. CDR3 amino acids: CASSLEGRPNEKLFF. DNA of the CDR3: TGCGCCAGCAGCTTGGAAGGGAGGCCAAATGAAAAACTGTTTTTT.

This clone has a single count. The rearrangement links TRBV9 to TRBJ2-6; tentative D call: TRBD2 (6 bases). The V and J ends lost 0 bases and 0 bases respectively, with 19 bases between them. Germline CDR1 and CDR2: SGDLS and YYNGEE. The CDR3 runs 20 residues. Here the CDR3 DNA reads TGTGCCAGCAGCGTAGACAATATGGAGCGGGCAAGCTCTGGGGCCAACGTCCTGACTTTC. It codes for CASSVDNMERASSGANVLTF.

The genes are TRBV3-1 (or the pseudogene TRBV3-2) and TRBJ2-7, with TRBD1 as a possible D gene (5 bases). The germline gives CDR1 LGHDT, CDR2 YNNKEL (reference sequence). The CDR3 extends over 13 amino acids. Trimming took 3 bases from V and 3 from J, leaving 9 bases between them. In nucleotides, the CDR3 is TGTGCCAGCAGCCAGGGCGGACACTACGAGCAGTACTTC. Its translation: CASSQGGHYEQYF.

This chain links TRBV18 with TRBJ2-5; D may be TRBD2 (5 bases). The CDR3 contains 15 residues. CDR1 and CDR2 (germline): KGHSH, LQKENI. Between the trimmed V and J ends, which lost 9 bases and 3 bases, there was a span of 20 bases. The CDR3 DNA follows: TGTGCCAGTCAACCGGAGGAACCGATGAAAGAGACCCAGTACTTC. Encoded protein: CASQPEEPMKETQYF.

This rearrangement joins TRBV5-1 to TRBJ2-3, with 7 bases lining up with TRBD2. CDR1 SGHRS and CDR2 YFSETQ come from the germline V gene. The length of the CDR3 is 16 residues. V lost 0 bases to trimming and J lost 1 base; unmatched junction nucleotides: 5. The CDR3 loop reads CASSLGSSGGTDTQYF. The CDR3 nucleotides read TGCGCCAGCAGCTTGGGCTCCAGCGGGGGCACAGATACGCAGTATTTT.

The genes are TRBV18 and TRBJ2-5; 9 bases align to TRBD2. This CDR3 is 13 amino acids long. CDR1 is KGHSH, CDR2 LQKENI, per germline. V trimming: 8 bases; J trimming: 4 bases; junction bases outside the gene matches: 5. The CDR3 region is CASEGLAGETQYF. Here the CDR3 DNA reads TGTGCCAGCGAGGGACTAGCTGGAGAGACCCAGTACTTC.